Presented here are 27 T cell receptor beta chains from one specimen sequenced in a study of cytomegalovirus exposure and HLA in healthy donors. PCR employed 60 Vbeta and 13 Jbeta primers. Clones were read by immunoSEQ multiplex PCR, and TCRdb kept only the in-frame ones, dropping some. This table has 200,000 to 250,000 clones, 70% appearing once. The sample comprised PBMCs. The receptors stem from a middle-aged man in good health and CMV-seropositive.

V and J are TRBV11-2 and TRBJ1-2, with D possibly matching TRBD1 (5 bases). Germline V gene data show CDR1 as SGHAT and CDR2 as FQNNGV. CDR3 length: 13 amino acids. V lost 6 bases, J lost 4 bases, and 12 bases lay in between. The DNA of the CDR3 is TGTGCCAGCAGTGAGGACATCTTCTATGGCTACACCTTC. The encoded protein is CASSEDIFYGYTF.

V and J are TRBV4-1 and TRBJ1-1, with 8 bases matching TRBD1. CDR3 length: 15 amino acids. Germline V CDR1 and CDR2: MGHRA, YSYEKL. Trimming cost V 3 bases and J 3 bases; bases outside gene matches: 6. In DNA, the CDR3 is TGCGCCAGCAGCCAGGATGGGGGACAGGACACTGAAGCTTTCTTT. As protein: CASSQDGGQDTEAFF.

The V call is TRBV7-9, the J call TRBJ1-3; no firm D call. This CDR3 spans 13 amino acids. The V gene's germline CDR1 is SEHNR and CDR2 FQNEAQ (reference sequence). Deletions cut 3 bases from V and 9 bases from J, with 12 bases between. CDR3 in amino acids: CASSFGQLGTIYF. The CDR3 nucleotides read TGTGCCAGCAGCTTTGGGCAGCTCGGCACCATATATTTT.

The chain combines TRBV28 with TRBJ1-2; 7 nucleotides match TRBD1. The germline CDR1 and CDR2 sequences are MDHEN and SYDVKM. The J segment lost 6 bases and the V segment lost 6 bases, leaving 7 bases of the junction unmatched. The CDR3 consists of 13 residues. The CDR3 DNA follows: TGTGCCAGCAGGGTGACAGGGATCGATGGCTACACCTTC. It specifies CASRVTGIDGYTF.

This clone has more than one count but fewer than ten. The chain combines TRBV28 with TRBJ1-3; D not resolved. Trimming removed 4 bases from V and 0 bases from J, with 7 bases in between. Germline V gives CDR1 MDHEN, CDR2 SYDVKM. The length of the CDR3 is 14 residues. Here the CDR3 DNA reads TGTGCCAGCAGTTACGCGGGCTCTGGAAACACCATATATTTT. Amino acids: CASSYAGSGNTIYF.

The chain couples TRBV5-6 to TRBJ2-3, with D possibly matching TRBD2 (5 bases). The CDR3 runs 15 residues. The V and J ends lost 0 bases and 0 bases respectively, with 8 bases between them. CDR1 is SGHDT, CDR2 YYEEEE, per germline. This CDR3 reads CASSLAGISTDTQYF. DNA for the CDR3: TGTGCCAGCAGCTTGGCCGGGATTAGCACAGATACGCAGTATTTT.

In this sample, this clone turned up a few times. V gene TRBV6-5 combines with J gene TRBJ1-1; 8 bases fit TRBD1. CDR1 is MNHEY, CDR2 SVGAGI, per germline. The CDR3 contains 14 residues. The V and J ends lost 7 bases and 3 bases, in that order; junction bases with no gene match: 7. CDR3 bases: TGTGCCAGCACCCCAGGGGGCTCGTACACTGAAGCTTTCTTT. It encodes CASTPGGSYTEAFF.

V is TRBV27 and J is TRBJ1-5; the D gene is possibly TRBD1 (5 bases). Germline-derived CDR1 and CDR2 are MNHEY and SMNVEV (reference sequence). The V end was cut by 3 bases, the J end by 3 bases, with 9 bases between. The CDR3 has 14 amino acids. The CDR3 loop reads CASSFQGFNQPQHF. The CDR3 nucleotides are TGTGCCAGCAGTTTTCAGGGCTTCAATCAGCCCCAGCATTTT.

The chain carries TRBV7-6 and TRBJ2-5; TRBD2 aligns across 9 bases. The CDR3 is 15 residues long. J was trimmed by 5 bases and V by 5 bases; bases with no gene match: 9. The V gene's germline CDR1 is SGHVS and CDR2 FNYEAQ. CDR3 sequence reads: CASSPGGGALETQYF. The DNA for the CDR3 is TGTGCCAGCAGCCCCGGCGGGGGGGCCTTGGAGACCCAGTACTTC.

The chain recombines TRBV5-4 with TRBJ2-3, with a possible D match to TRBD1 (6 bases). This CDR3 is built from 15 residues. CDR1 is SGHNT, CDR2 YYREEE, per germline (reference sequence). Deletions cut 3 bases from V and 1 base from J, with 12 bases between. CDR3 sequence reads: CASSSGVMGTDTQYF. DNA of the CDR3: TGTGCCAGCAGCTCAGGGGTCATGGGCACAGATACGCAGTATTTT.

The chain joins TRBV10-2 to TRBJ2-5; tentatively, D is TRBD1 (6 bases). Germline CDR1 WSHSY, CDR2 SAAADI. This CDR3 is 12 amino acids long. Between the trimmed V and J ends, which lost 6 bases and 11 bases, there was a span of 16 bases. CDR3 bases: TGCGCCAGCAGGCTTTTGACAGGAGAGCAGTACTTC. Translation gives CASRLLTGEQYF.

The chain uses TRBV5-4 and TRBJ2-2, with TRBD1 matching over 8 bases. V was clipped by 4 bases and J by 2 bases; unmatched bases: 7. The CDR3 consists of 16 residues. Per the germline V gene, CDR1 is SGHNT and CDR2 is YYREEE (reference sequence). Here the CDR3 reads CASSPKGQANTGELFF. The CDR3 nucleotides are TGTGCCAGCAGCCCAAAGGGACAGGCTAACACCGGGGAGCTGTTTTTT.

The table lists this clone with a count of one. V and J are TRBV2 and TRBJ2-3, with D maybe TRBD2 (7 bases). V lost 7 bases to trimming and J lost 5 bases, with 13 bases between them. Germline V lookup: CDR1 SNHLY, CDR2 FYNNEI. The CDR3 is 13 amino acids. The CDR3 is CASMGGARDTQYF. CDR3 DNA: TGTGCCAGCATGGGGGGGGCTCGAGATACGCAGTATTTT.

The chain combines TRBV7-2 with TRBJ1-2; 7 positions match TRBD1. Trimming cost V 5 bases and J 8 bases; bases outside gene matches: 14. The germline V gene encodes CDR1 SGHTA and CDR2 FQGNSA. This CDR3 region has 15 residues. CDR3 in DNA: TGTGCCAGCAGCCTCGGGGACAGTCAAGTGGGCGGCTACACCTTC. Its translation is CASSLGDSQVGGYTF.

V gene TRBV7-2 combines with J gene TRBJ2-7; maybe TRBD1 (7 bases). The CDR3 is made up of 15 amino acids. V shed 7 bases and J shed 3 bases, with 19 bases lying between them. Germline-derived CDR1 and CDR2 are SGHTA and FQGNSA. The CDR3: CASILRGTEVYEQYF. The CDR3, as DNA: TGTGCCAGCATCCTGCGCGGGACAGAGGTCTACGAGCAGTACTTC.

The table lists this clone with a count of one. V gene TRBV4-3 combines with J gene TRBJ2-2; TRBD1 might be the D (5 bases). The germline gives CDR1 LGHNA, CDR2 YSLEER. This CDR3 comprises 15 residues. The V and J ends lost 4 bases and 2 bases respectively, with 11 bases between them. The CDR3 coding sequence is TGCGCCAGCAGCCCCCGGTGGGGCAACACCGGGGAGCTGTTTTTT. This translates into CASSPRWGNTGELFF.

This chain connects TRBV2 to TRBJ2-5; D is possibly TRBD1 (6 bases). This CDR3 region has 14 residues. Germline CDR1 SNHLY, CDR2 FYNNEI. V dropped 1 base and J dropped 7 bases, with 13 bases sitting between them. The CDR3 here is CASSEGQDLGTQYF. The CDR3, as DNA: TGTGCCAGCAGTGAAGGACAGGACCTGGGGACCCAGTACTTC.

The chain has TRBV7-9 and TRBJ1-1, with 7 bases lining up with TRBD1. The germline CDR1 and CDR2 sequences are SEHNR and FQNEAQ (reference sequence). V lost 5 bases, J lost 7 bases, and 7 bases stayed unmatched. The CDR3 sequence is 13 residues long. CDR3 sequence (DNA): TGTGCCAGCAGCCCGACAGGGCCCCGTGAAGCTTTCTTT. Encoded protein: CASSPTGPREAFF.

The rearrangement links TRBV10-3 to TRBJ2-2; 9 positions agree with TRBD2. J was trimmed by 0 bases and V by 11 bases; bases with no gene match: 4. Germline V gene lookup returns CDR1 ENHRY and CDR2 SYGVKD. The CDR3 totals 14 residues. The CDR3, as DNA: TGTGCCGCTTCTAGCGGGGCGAACACCGGGGAGCTGTTTTTT. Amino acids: CAASSGANTGELFF.

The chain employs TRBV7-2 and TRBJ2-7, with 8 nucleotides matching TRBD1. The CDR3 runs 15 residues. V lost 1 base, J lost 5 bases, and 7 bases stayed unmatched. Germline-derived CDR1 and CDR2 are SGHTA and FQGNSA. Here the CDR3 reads CASSLEARGRDEQYF. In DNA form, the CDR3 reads TGTGCCAGCAGCTTAGAGGCCAGGGGGCGAGACGAGCAGTACTTC. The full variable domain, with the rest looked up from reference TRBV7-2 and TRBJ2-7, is GAGVSQSPSNKVTEKGKDVELRCDPISGHTALYWYRQSLGQGLEFLIYFQGNSAPDKSGLPSDRFSAERTGGSVSTLTIQRTQQEDSAVYLCASSLEARGRDEQYFGPGTRLTVT.

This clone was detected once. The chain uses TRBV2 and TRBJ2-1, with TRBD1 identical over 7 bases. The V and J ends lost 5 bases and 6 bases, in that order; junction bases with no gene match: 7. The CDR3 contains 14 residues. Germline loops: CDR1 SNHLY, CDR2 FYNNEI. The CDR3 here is CASSQTGLGNEQFF. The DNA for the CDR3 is TGTGCCAGCAGTCAGACAGGGTTAGGCAATGAGCAGTTCTTC.

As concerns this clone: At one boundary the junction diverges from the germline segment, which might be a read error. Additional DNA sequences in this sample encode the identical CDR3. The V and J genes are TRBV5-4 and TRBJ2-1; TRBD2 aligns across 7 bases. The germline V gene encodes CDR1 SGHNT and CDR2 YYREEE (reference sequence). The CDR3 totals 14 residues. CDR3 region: CASRGSGGSDEQFF. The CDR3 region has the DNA TGTGCCAGCAGAGGTTCAGGCGGGAGCGATGAGCAATTCTTC.

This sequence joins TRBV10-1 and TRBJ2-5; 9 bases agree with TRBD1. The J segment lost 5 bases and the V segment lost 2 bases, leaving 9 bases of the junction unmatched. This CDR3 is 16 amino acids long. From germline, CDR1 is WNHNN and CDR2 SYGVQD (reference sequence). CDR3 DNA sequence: TGCGCCAGCAGTGAGGGGACAGGGATGAGCTGGGAGACCCAGTACTTC. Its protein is CASSEGTGMSWETQYF.

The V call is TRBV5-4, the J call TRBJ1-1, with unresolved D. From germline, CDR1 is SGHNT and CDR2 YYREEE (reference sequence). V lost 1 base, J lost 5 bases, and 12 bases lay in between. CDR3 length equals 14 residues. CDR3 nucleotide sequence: TGTGCCAGCAGCTTGATTGGAAGGGAGACTGAAGCTTTCTTT. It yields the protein CASSLIGRETEAFF.

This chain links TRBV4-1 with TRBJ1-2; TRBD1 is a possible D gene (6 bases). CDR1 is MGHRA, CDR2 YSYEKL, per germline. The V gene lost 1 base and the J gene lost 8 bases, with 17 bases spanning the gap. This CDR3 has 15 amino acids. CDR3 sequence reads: CASSQAGTKTFGYTF. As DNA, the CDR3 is TGCGCCAGCAGCCAAGCCGGGACAAAGACTTTCGGCTACACCTTC.

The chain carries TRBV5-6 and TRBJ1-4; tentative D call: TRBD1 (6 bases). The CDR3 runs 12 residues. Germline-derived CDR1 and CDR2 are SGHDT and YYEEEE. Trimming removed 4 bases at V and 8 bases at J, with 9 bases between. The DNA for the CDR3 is TGTGCCAGCAGCCGGGGGGGCGAAAAACTGTTTTTT. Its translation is CASSRGGEKLFF.

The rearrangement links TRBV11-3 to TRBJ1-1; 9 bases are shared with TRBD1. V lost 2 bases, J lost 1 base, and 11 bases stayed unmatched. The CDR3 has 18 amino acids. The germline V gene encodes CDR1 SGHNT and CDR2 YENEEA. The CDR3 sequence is CASSLPPDRGWGNTEAFF. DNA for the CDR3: TGTGCCAGCAGCTTACCCCCGGACAGGGGATGGGGGAACACTGAAGCTTTCTTT.